The rows below give T cell receptor beta chains drawn from one sample of a study of OX40 agonist ivuxolimab in advanced cancers. Measured with immunoSEQ multiplex PCR; TCRdb has only the in-frame clones, and not every one. The repertoire holds 20,000 to 30,000 clones, with almost 80% as singletons. Sequencing used CD4+ or CD8+ T cells sorted from blood, obtained in a trial of the OX40 agonist ivuxolimab. Receptors originate from an adult with an advanced solid tumor such as melanoma, head and neck, liver or kidney cancer. CDR3s include the opening cysteine and the closing phenylalanine or tryptophan. D genes are given only for firm matches. A row's size may be missing; if present it is once, few, many or a size class.

TRBV7-3	TRBJ2-3	NA	TRBD1	TGTGCCAGCAGCAAAGGGACAGGGGAAGTGGCAGATACGCAGTATTTT	CASSKGTGEVADTQYF
TRBV6-5	TRBJ2-1	NA	NA	TGTGCCAGCCACCTAAACAGGGTGGGCAATGAGCAGTTCTTC	CASHLNRVGNEQFF
TRBV18	TRBJ1-2	once	TRBD1	TGTGCCAGCTCACCAAAAGGCGGACAGGGAAGGGAAAGTAATGGCTACACCTTC	CASSPKGGQGRESNGYTF
TRBV5-6	TRBJ2-7	NA	NA	TGTGCCAGCAGCTTCGGTGGGGCCTCCTACGAGCAGTACTTC	CASSFGGASYEQYF
TRBV7-9	TRBJ1-1	NA	NA	TGTGCCAGCAGCTCCTTGACAGGTCCCACTGAAGCTTTCTTT	CASSSLTGPTEAFF
TRBV28	TRBJ1-2	NA	NA	TGTGCCAGCAGCCCCGGGCCTAACTATGGCTACACCTTC	CASSPGPNYGYTF
TRBV27	TRBJ2-2	NA	NA	TGTGCCAGCACCCCGAACCCGGTTTTAACCGGGGAGCTGTTTTTT	CASTPNPVLTGELFF
TRBV28	TRBJ1-2	NA	NA	TGTGCCAGCAGTTCCATGGACAGTCCCTATGGCTACACCTTC	CASSSMDSPYGYTF
TRBV6-5	TRBJ1-5	NA	NA	TGTGCCAGCAGGGGGCTCGGGAGCAATCAGCCCCAGCATTTT	CASRGLGSNQPQHF
TRBV7-9	TRBJ1-1	once	TRBD1	TGTGCCAGCAGCTTAAGACGAACAGGGGTCACTGAAGCTTTCTTT	CASSLRRTGVTEAFF
TRBV18	TRBJ2-1	NA	TRBD2	TGTGCCAGCTCACCACCGACGGGGGGGCCGAATGAGCAGTTCTTC	CASSPPTGGPNEQFF
TRBV2	TRBJ1-4	NA	TRBD1	TGTGCCAGCAGTGAGAGGGGACAGGGGAATGAAAAACTGTTTTTT	CASSERGQGNEKLFF
TRBV30	TRBJ2-7	NA	NA	TGTGCCTGGAGTGTCGCGGGCGGGACAGTCTGGTCCTACGAGCAGTACTTC	CAWSVAGGTVWSYEQYF
TRBV5-5	TRBJ2-1	NA	NA	TGTGCCAGCAGCTTAAGCTTTAGCTCCTACAATGAGCAGTTCTTC	CASSLSFSSYNEQFF
TRBV2	TRBJ2-2	NA	NA	TGTGCCAGCAGTGGGACGGGCACCGGGGAGCTGTTTTTT	CASSGTGTGELFF
TRBV5-4	TRBJ2-7	NA	NA	TGTGCCAGCAGCTTGGTAGTGACGGAAGCCTACGAGCAGTACTTC	CASSLVVTEAYEQYF
TRBV2	TRBJ2-7	once	NA	TGTGCCAGCTTGGGGGACAACTCCTACGAGCAGTACTTC	CASLGDNSYEQYF
TRBV9	TRBJ2-7	NA	TRBD2	TGTGCCAGCAGCCCTGGGACTAGCGGGCCCTCCTACGAGCAGTACTTC	CASSPGTSGPSYEQYF
TRBV28	TRBJ2-4	NA	NA	TGTGCCAGCAGGACCGGTCAGCTAGCCAAAAACATTCAGTACTTC	CASRTGQLAKNIQYF
TRBV5-5	TRBJ1-1	NA	NA	TGTGCCAGCAGCTTGTATCTTGAGAACACTGAAGCTTTCTTT	CASSLYLENTEAFF
TRBV6-5	TRBJ1-2	NA	TRBD1	TGTGCCAGCGGGTTTCGGGACAGGGTGTACTATGGCTACACCTTC	CASGFRDRVYYGYTF
TRBV7-8	TRBJ1-4	NA	NA	TGTGCCAGCAGCTTAGTGGAGGGGGAACATAGTAATGAAAAACTGTTTTTT	CASSLVEGEHSNEKLFF
TRBV7-2	TRBJ2-2	NA	TRBD1	TGTGCCAGCAGCTTAGCAGGACAGGCCGGGGAGCTGTTTTTT	CASSLAGQAGELFF
TRBV2	TRBJ2-3	NA	NA	TGTGCCAGCAAAACAGGGTATGGCGCAGATACGCAGTATTTT	CASKTGYGADTQYF
TRBV7-9	TRBJ1-1	NA	NA	TGTGCCAGCAGCTTAGTTGGGGTTGAAGCTTTCTTT	CASSLVGVEAFF
TRBV11-2	TRBJ2-2	NA	NA	TGTGCCAGCAGCAGTACCGGGACGACGAACACCGGGGAGCTGTTTTTT	CASSSTGTTNTGELFF
TRBV28	TRBJ1-2	NA	TRBD1	TGTGCCAGCAGTTCCGGACAGGGGGGCGGCTACACCTTC	CASSSGQGGGYTF
TRBV13	TRBJ1-1	NA	TRBD1	TGTGCCAGCAGCTTTAGGGCTGGGCGACAGGGGCTGTTCTTT	CASSFRAGRQGLFF
TRBV2	TRBJ1-2	NA	NA	TGTGCCAGCAGTGACCTGGGGACCTATGGCTACACCTTC	CASSDLGTYGYTF
TRBV4-1	TRBJ1-3	NA	NA	TGCGCCAGCAGCCAAGAGGGTTCGGGCACCGGAAACACCATATATTTT	CASSQEGSGTGNTIYF
TRBV4-2	TRBJ1-4	NA	NA	TGTGCCAGCAGCTTGACCTGGGGGTATGAAAAACTGTTTTTT	CASSLTWGYEKLFF
TRBV6-6	TRBJ2-7	once	NA	TGTGCCAGCAGTTACGGGGTTAGCCTTTACGAGCAGTACTTC	CASSYGVSLYEQYF
TRBV11-2	TRBJ2-1	NA	TRBD2	TGTGCCAGCAGCTTAGACCCCGGGGGGAATGAGCAGTTCTTC	CASSLDPGGNEQFF
TRBV11-3	TRBJ2-3	NA	NA	TGTGCCAGCAGCTTAACAGCTAGCACAGATACGCAGTATTTT	CASSLTASTDTQYF
TRBV5-1	TRBJ2-4	NA	NA	TGCGCCAGCAGCTTGGAAGCGACGGTAAACATTCAGTACTTC	CASSLEATVNIQYF
TRBV5-6	TRBJ1-4	few	NA	TGTGCCAGCAGCTCGGTAGGGGTAACTAATGAAAAACTGTTTTTT	CASSSVGVTNEKLFF
TRBV11-2	TRBJ1-6	NA	NA	TGTGCCAGCAGCACCGGGACTCTTCTAAGCTCCTATAATTCACCCCTCCACTTT	CASSTGTLLSSYNSPLHF
TRBV11-2	TRBJ1-5	NA	NA	TGTGCCAGCAGCGTGAGTGCGTATCAGCCCCAGCATTTT	CASSVSAYQPQHF
TRBV7-2	TRBJ2-3	NA	TRBD2	TGTGCCAGCAGCCCCCGCCTAGCGGGGGGAACAGATACGCAGTATTTT	CASSPRLAGGTDTQYF
TRBV7-8	TRBJ1-2	NA	NA	TGTGCCAGCAGCTTAGGTGGCTCGGGGGTCCCTGGCTACACCTTC	CASSLGGSGVPGYTF
TRBV7-9	TRBJ1-1	NA	NA	TGTGCCAGCAGCTTTGGAATCCTGAACACTGAAGCTTTCTTT	CASSFGILNTEAFF
TRBV28	TRBJ1-2	NA	NA	TGTGCCAGCAGTTTCGAGCGAGGCTACACCTTC	CASSFERGYTF
TRBV5-1	TRBJ2-3	NA	TRBD2	TGCGCCAGCAGCTTGGCTAGCGGGGGGGCCCTAGATACGCAGTATTTT	CASSLASGGALDTQYF
TRBV4-1	TRBJ2-5	once	TRBD2	TGCGCCAGCAGCCCGGGACTAGCGGGGGAGACCCAGTACTTC	CASSPGLAGETQYF
TRBV30	TRBJ1-5	NA	NA	TGTGCCTGGAGTGTACGATCCCCGGGGGCAAGTAGTCGCAATCAGCCCCAGCATTTT	CAWSVRSPGASSRNQPQHF
TRBV18	TRBJ2-2	NA	NA	TGTGCCAGCTCAATGGGAAGCCCTACAACCGGGGAGCTGTTTTTT	CASSMGSPTTGELFF
TRBV30	TRBJ1-6	NA	TRBD1	TGTGCCTGGAGTTCAGGGGGGAATTCACCCCTCCACTTT	CAWSSGGNSPLHF
TRBV28	TRBJ1-2	NA	NA	TGTGCCAGCAGTTTACCCGCGGTATGGAAGGTCTATGGCTACACCTTC	CASSLPAVWKVYGYTF
TRBV5-6	TRBJ2-3	NA	NA	TGTGCCAGCAGCTTGTGGGGAGCAGATACGCAGTATTTT	CASSLWGADTQYF
TRBV28	TRBJ2-1	NA	NA	TGTGCCAGCAGTTTTGGGGGCCCGAGCTACAATGAGCAGTTCTTC	CASSFGGPSYNEQFF
TRBV6-5	TRBJ1-2	NA	TRBD1	TGTGCCAGCAGAGATCCGGGACAGCGTGGCTACACCTTC	CASRDPGQRGYTF
TRBV18	TRBJ2-7	once	NA	TGTGCCAGCTCACCGTCAGCGGAACTTCCCTACGAGCAGTACTTC	CASSPSAELPYEQYF
TRBV10-3	TRBJ2-4	NA	TRBD1	TGTGCCATCAGTGAGTCCGGGACAGGGACCAAAAACATTCAGTACTTC	CAISESGTGTKNIQYF